The rows below give T cell receptor beta chains drawn from one sample of a study of cytomegalovirus exposure and HLA in healthy donors. Clones were sequenced by immunoSEQ multiplex PCR, and TCRdb holds only the in-frame ones, with some missing. The sample consists of under 200,000 clones, approximately 82% of them appearing once. The sample comprised PBMCs. These receptors all come from a male donor in good health and CMV-seronegative. CDR3s include the opening cysteine and the closing phenylalanine or tryptophan. A D gene is named only where the DNA matches it firmly. Size is stated for part of the rows, as once, few or many counts, or as a class when the clone is expanded.

clone size	V gene	D gene	J gene	CDR3 protein	CDR3 DNA
.	TRBV6-5	.	TRBJ2-4	CASSNRVGPKNIQYF	TGTGCCAGCAGTAACAGGGTAGGGCCCAAAAACATTCAGTACTTC
.	TRBV27	TRBD2	TRBJ2-3	CASRGLAGGPEGTQYF	TGTGCCAGCCGAGGACTAGCGGGAGGTCCAGAAGGTACGCAGTATTTT
.	TRBV7-9	TRBD1	TRBJ2-3	CASSLGQGSPDTQYF	TGTGCCAGCAGCTTAGGACAGGGTAGCCCAGATACGCAGTATTTT
.	TRBV9	.	TRBJ1-4	CASSLSTGATNEKLFF	TGTGCCAGCAGCCTAAGTACAGGAGCAACTAATGAAAAACTGTTTTTT
.	TRBV19	TRBD2	TRBJ2-3	CAISARGGITDTQYF	TGTGCCATTTCGGCGCGGGGGGGAATCACAGATACGCAGTATTTT
few	TRBV5-4	TRBD1	TRBJ1-2	CASSLGTGVNYGYTF	TGTGCCAGCAGCTTAGGGACAGGGGTAAACTATGGCTACACCTTC
once	TRBV10-2	.	TRBJ1-2	CASSLLLGRDYGYTF	TGCGCCAGCAGTTTGTTGTTGGGGAGGGACTATGGCTACACCTTC
.	TRBV30	.	TRBJ2-7	CAWSGGTFLSEQYF	TGTGCCTGGAGTGGGGGCACGTTTCTCTCCGAGCAGTACTTC
.	TRBV15	.	TRBJ1-2	CATSRARVGYTF	TGTGCCACCAGCAGAGCCAGGGTTGGCTACACCTTC
.	TRBV6-6	TRBD1	TRBJ1-5	CASSNDWTGRQPQHF	TGTGCCAGCAGCAATGACTGGACAGGGCGACAGCCCCAGCATTTT
.	TRBV5-1	TRBD1	TRBJ1-1	CASSTGTGENTEAFF	TGCGCCAGCAGCACCGGGACAGGGGAGAACACTGAAGCTTTCTTT
.	TRBV12-5	.	TRBJ1-3	CASGLDGDTIYF	TGTGCTAGTGGTCTCGACGGAGACACCATATATTTT
.	TRBV11-1	.	TRBJ1-2	CASSPGGANYGYTF	TGTGCCAGCAGCCCGGGGGGAGCTAACTATGGCTACACCTTC
.	TRBV5-8	TRBD1	TRBJ2-7	CASSGPGQGAYEQYF	TGTGCCAGCAGCGGGCCGGGACAGGGAGCTTACGAGCAGTACTTC
.	TRBV13	TRBD2	TRBJ2-2	CASSLVPFTSGNTGELFF	TGTGCCAGCAGCTTAGTCCCCTTTACTAGCGGGAACACCGGGGAGCTGTTTTTT
.	TRBV10-3	.	TRBJ1-6	CAITDSPNSPLHF	TGTGCCATCACGGACTCTCCCAATTCACCCCTCCACTTT
.	TRBV5-6	.	TRBJ1-1	CASSIGWGGTEAFF	TGTGCCAGCAGCATCGGGTGGGGGGGGACTGAAGCTTTCTTT
.	TRBV4-3	TRBD2	TRBJ2-7	CASSQEGGMGEQYF	TGCGCCAGCAGCCAAGAGGGAGGGATGGGGGAGCAGTACTTC